The T cell receptor beta chain described here comes from a study of identical twins (TCRdb year 2016). For the wider study: To test whether fetal clonotypes persist, the study used deep sequencing on TCR alpha and beta repertoires from monozygotic twins, unrelated adults of various ages, and cord blood. To rule out contamination, replicate twin experiments were performed at different times with different library preparation protocols.

Points on this clonotype: Its target antigen remains unknown. No much larger clonotype is one base removed from it; base qualities were not supplied.

The research as a whole found: Invariant T cells such as MAIT and iNKT could partly confound zero-insertion analyses, though diverse VJ usage argued against this for most clonotypes. Abundant cord blood beta clonotypes carried fewer insertions; young adult naive repertoires showed a weaker similar trend, while memory repertoires showed none. Recombination models systematically underestimated out-of-frame TCR alpha sharing in monozygotic twins but agreed with sharing between unrelated individuals. Conclusions relied on cross-sectional statistical analysis, since the same donors could not be followed over many years. Out-of-frame TCR alpha sequences shared between twins showed an excess of low generation-probability sequences compared with coincidental sharing between unrelated individuals. The excess sharing between twins in beta out-of-frame sequences was weaker because fewer shared sequences reduced the signal-to-noise ratio.

The germline V gene provides CDR1 SGHRS and CDR2 YFSETQ. V is cut by 2 bases and J by 7 bases, and the space between the germline ends is 13 bases. Reading from cysteine to phenylalanine, the CDR3 counts 15 amino acids. Left in the record is the CDR3 DNA by itself, 45 bases read in frame from the first base. Only healthy Caucasian donors were included. The twin cohort consisted of three pairs of female monozygotic twins, all aged about 18 to 29 years. Peripheral blood mononuclear cells were the source from which RNA for the TCR libraries was isolated. Library preparation was by 5' RACE. For sequencing, an Illumina HiSeq 2000 was employed. Template switching introduced a universal primer binding site; the final cDNA contained a unique molecular identifier, enabling accurate counting of TCR cDNA molecules. First-strand cDNA for TCR alpha and beta chains was synthesized from specific primers in the conserved constant-segment region. To control for contamination, every cDNA library carried two barcodes: a SMART-Mk sample barcode plus Illumina barcodes. TruSeq adapter sequences, together with Illumina sample barcodes, were added in two successive PCR steps. TCR alpha and beta cDNA libraries were sequenced on the Illumina HiSeq platform with custom primers. The study's processing was this. MiGEC processed the raw reads to extract unique molecular identifiers, while MiXCR was used to determine the CDR3 positions. Recombination models were inferred per individual with the repgenHMM and IGoR tools using an EM algorithm. The tcR package in R was used for shared clonotype analysis, with sharing normalized by the product of cloneset sizes. To study raw recombination free of thymic and clonal selection effects, out-of-frame nonproductive sequences were analyzed. The public reads were run again by TCRdb, first through fastp at Q25 and then through MiXCR, and only productive beta chains were kept. Under each unique CDR3 protein, matching rows form one entry showing the most common genes and DNA. These V and J calls derive from TCRdb rather than the authors' analysis. In this sample the table shows fewer than 900,000 distinct CDR3 sequences, about 20% of which occur a single time. The top ten constitute approximately 4.3% of the sample.

These sequences were also reported in another study, on T cells expressing NK-cell markers. As that second study puts it: TCR beta-chain repertoires were profiled in sorted CD3+CD56+NKG2C+, CD3+CD56+NKG2C- and CD3+CD56-NKG2C+ T-cell subsets from several donors. Of the eight sequenced donors, seven were found to be HCMV-seropositive and one was found to be HCMV-seronegative. In several experiments an anti-gammadeltaTCR antibody was added to restrict sorting to alphabetaTCR-expressing T cells. In more than five donors, the dominant CD3+CD56+NKG2C+ clonotypes were found to rank among the top 10 CD8+ clonotypes and to make up 1.0-7.0% of CD8+ T cells. Those dominant clonotypes were again the most abundant among CD3+CD56-NKG2C+ cells in a few donors, at roughly 28.3-60.1%. Whether the expanded NKG2C-expressing T cell clones were specific for HCMV antigens remained unclear. The eight sequenced donors were randomly selected healthy volunteers, three men and five women. A commercial ELISA kit detecting HCMV-specific IgG in serum was used to determine HCMV serostatus. For roughly six donors, bulk peripheral blood T-cell repertoires were also sequenced from unsorted PBMC. MIGEC was used to demultiplex reads and group the reads by UMI, and MiTCR was used to assemble and quantify clonotypes. To exclude erroneous sequences, any TCR cDNA sequence not supported by at least two reads was discarded. The tcR package was used for downstream repertoire analysis, and clonotypes were matched across fractions by CDR3 nucleotide sequence plus V segment. VDJmatch was used to annotate antigen specificity against VDJdb, with one amino acid substitution in CDR3 allowed.

The sample consisted of PBMCs. The chain is made from TRBV5-1 and TRBJ1-6; the best D guess is TRBD1, with 5 bases matching. The receptor was derived from a woman between 18 and 29 years old in good health. The CDR3 loop reads CASSFYRDANSPLHF. The DNA reads as follows: TGCGCCAGCAGCTTTTACCGGGACGCCAATTCACCCCTCCACTTT.